Listed below are T cell receptor beta chains from one sample, sequenced in a study of T cell changes during pregnancy in multiple sclerosis. The method was immunoSEQ multiplex PCR; TCRdb's version includes in-frame clones alone and lacks a portion of them. The repertoire holds 55,000 to 65,000 clones, with roughly 95% as singletons. The specimen comprised CD4+ T cells from peripheral blood mononuclear cells, sampled before pregnancy. The receptors here all came from a female donor with multiple sclerosis, enrolled in a pregnancy study. CDR3s include the opening cysteine and the closing phenylalanine or tryptophan. A D gene is named only where the DNA matches it firmly. Clone size is given for some rows only: seen once, a few or many times, or a class if the clone is expanded.

d_gene: TRBD1; v_gene: TRBV18; len: 17; abundance: once; j_gene: TRBJ1-3; CDR3nt: TGTGCCAGCTCACCCCTCCGGGACAGGGTTGTTGGAAACACCATATATTTT; CDR3aa: CASSPLRDRVVGNTIYF
d_gene: TRBD1; v_gene: TRBV7-9; len: 16; abundance: once; j_gene: TRBJ1-2; CDR3nt: TGTGCCAGCAGCTCCCAAGGACAGGGGCGGCTCGATGGCTACACCTTC; CDR3aa: CASSSQGQGRLDGYTF
d_gene: TRBD1; v_gene: TRBV4-2; len: 15; abundance: -; j_gene: TRBJ2-7; CDR3nt: TGTGCCAGCAGCCAGCGGACAGGGGGCGGCTACGAGCAGTACTTC; CDR3aa: CASSQRTGGGYEQYF
d_gene: -; v_gene: TRBV21-1; len: 17; abundance: -; j_gene: TRBJ1-5; CDR3nt: TGTGCCAGCAGCAGATTCCCCCGACAGGGGTGGAGTCAGCCCCAGCATTTT; CDR3aa: CASSRFPRQGWSQPQHF
d_gene: TRBD2; v_gene: TRBV10-3; len: 14; abundance: -; j_gene: TRBJ2-1; CDR3nt: TGTGCCATCAGTGATGCGGGAGGGGGCATTGAGCAGTTCTTC; CDR3aa: CAISDAGGGIEQFF
d_gene: -; v_gene: TRBV5-1; len: 14; abundance: -; j_gene: TRBJ2-5; CDR3nt: TGCGCCAGCAGCTGGGTCGGGGGCCAAGAGACCCAGTACTTC; CDR3aa: CASSWVGGQETQYF
d_gene: -; v_gene: TRBV18; len: 15; abundance: few; j_gene: TRBJ2-3; CDR3nt: TGTGCCAGCTCACCGGCGCGGCAGGGGCGGGATACGCAGTATTTT; CDR3aa: CASSPARQGRDTQYF
d_gene: -; v_gene: TRBV28; len: 15; abundance: -; j_gene: TRBJ1-2; CDR3nt: TGTGCCAGCAGTTCCCCTCATCAGGGAAACTATGGCTACACCTTC; CDR3aa: CASSSPHQGNYGYTF
d_gene: TRBD2; v_gene: TRBV7-2; len: 13; abundance: -; j_gene: TRBJ2-1; CDR3nt: TGTGCCAGCAGCTTAGCGATTTGGCGGGAGGAGTTCTTC; CDR3aa: CASSLAIWREEFF
d_gene: -; v_gene: TRBV9; len: 16; abundance: few; j_gene: TRBJ2-2; CDR3nt: TGTGCCAGCAGCGTAGGTCTGGGACAGAACACCGGGGAGCTGTTTTTT; CDR3aa: CASSVGLGQNTGELFF
d_gene: TRBD1; v_gene: TRBV19; len: 15; abundance: -; j_gene: TRBJ2-3; CDR3nt: TGTGCCAGTAAAACAACAGGGGGCGGGACAGATACGCAGTATTTT; CDR3aa: CASKTTGGGTDTQYF
d_gene: -; v_gene: TRBV5-8; len: 15; abundance: once; j_gene: TRBJ1-2; CDR3nt: TGTGCCAGCAGCTTGCCGGTACTTCGATCGAGTGGCTACACCTTC; CDR3aa: CASSLPVLRSSGYTF
d_gene: -; v_gene: TRBV13; len: 15; abundance: -; j_gene: TRBJ2-2; CDR3nt: TGTGCCAGCAGCTTAGGCCGCAGGCCGTCCGGGGAGCTGTTTTTT; CDR3aa: CASSLGRRPSGELFF
d_gene: -; v_gene: TRBV7-9; len: 15; abundance: -; j_gene: TRBJ1-1; CDR3nt: TGTGCCAGCAGCTTAGTCGAGCGTAGGAACACTGAAGCTTTCTTT; CDR3aa: CASSLVERRNTEAFF
d_gene: TRBD2; v_gene: TRBV7-9; len: 15; abundance: -; j_gene: TRBJ2-3; CDR3nt: TGTGCCAGCAGCTTAGGAGGACTAGCGGGAGATACGCAGTATTTT; CDR3aa: CASSLGGLAGDTQYF
d_gene: TRBD1; v_gene: TRBV6-6; len: 16; abundance: -; j_gene: TRBJ2-2; CDR3nt: TGTGCCAGCAGTTACCCCCTGGGACAGGGGTCCGGGGAGCTGTTTTTT; CDR3aa: CASSYPLGQGSGELFF
d_gene: TRBD2; v_gene: TRBV5-1; len: 15; abundance: -; j_gene: TRBJ2-1; CDR3nt: TGCGCCAGCAGCTTGGGTAGCGGGAGCCACAATGAGCAGTTCTTC; CDR3aa: CASSLGSGSHNEQFF
d_gene: -; v_gene: TRBV7-6; len: 13; abundance: -; j_gene: TRBJ2-7; CDR3nt: TGTGCCAGCAGCACGACAAACACCTACGAGCAGTACTTC; CDR3aa: CASSTTNTYEQYF
d_gene: -; v_gene: TRBV18; len: 14; abundance: once; j_gene: TRBJ2-6; CDR3nt: TGTGCCAGCTCACAAGGGGCCGGGGCCAACGTCCTGACTTTC; CDR3aa: CASSQGAGANVLTF
d_gene: TRBD2; v_gene: TRBV9; len: 17; abundance: -; j_gene: TRBJ2-1; CDR3nt: TGTGCCAGCAGCGTAGTTCCTAGCGGGGACTCCTACAATGAGCAGTTCTTC; CDR3aa: CASSVVPSGDSYNEQFF
d_gene: TRBD1; v_gene: TRBV19; len: 15; abundance: once; j_gene: TRBJ2-1; CDR3nt: TGTGCCAGTAGTTCGACAGGGAGAATCAACAATGAGCAGTTCTTC; CDR3aa: CASSSTGRINNEQFF
d_gene: TRBD1; v_gene: TRBV7-9; len: 13; abundance: once; j_gene: TRBJ1-2; CDR3nt: TGTGCCAGCAGGGGGACAGCTATCTATGGCTACACCTTC; CDR3aa: CASRGTAIYGYTF
d_gene: -; v_gene: TRBV7-3; len: 15; abundance: -; j_gene: TRBJ1-3; CDR3nt: TGTGCCAGCAGCTTAGACAAGCACTCTGGAAACACCATATATTTT; CDR3aa: CASSLDKHSGNTIYF
d_gene: -; v_gene: TRBV15; len: 15; abundance: -; j_gene: TRBJ2-1; CDR3nt: TGTGCCACCAGCAGGGACTCGAGCTCCTACAATGAGCAGTTCTTC; CDR3aa: CATSRDSSSYNEQFF
d_gene: TRBD1; v_gene: TRBV2; len: 15; abundance: -; j_gene: TRBJ2-1; CDR3nt: TGTGCCAGCACGAAGGGACAGGGACTTAGCAATGAGCAGTTCTTC; CDR3aa: CASTKGQGLSNEQFF
d_gene: TRBD2; v_gene: TRBV7-6; len: 17; abundance: -; j_gene: TRBJ2-5; CDR3nt: TGTGCCAGCAGCTTATTGGTTGCGGGAGCCTCTGGGGAGACCCAGTACTTC; CDR3aa: CASSLLVAGASGETQYF
d_gene: TRBD2; v_gene: TRBV9; len: 15; abundance: -; j_gene: TRBJ2-1; CDR3nt: TGTGCCAGCAGCGCGGGGGGACTAGCGTATTCTGAGCAGTTCTTC; CDR3aa: CASSAGGLAYSEQFF
d_gene: -; v_gene: TRBV7-8; len: 13; abundance: -; j_gene: TRBJ2-1; CDR3nt: TGTGCCAGCAGCCGATCGGGGTTCAATGAGCAGTTCTTC; CDR3aa: CASSRSGFNEQFF
d_gene: -; v_gene: TRBV19; len: 14; abundance: -; j_gene: TRBJ2-7; CDR3nt: TGTGCCAGTAGTATCAACCACAGCTCTGCGGAGCAGTACTTC; CDR3aa: CASSINHSSAEQYF
d_gene: -; v_gene: TRBV7-7; len: 13; abundance: once; j_gene: TRBJ2-5; CDR3nt: TGTGCTAGCAGCTTGGACAGTAAAGAGACCCAGTACTTC; CDR3aa: CASSLDSKETQYF
d_gene: TRBD1; v_gene: TRBV10-3; len: 16; abundance: -; j_gene: TRBJ1-1; CDR3nt: TGTGCCATCAGTGAGCCCGCCGGGACAGGGATCACTGAAGCTTTCTTT; CDR3aa: CAISEPAGTGITEAFF
d_gene: TRBD2; v_gene: TRBV25-1; len: 16; abundance: -; j_gene: TRBJ2-7; CDR3nt: TGTGCCAGCAGTGAGTCGGGACTAGCGGGAGCCTACGAGCAGTACTTC; CDR3aa: CASSESGLAGAYEQYF
d_gene: -; v_gene: TRBV7-3; len: 13; abundance: -; j_gene: TRBJ2-1; CDR3nt: TGTGCCAGCAGCCTGTCGGCCTACAATGAGCAGTTCTTC; CDR3aa: CASSLSAYNEQFF
d_gene: TRBD1; v_gene: TRBV19; len: 16; abundance: -; j_gene: TRBJ1-1; CDR3nt: TGTGCCAGTTCGAGCAGGACAGGCGAGGGAAACACTGAAGCTTTCTTT; CDR3aa: CASSSRTGEGNTEAFF
d_gene: -; v_gene: TRBV4-2; len: 14; abundance: -; j_gene: TRBJ2-2; CDR3nt: TGTGCCAGCAGCCAGCCGGGTCTTCCCGGGGAGCTGTTTTTT; CDR3aa: CASSQPGLPGELFF
d_gene: -; v_gene: TRBV6-5; len: 9; abundance: few; j_gene: TRBJ1-2; CDR3nt: TGTGCCTCTTCCGGTGGCTACACCTTC; CDR3aa: CASSGGYTF
d_gene: -; v_gene: TRBV19; len: 14; abundance: -; j_gene: TRBJ2-7; CDR3nt: TGTGCCAGTAGTATCGCATGGGGAGACTACGAGCAGTACTTC; CDR3aa: CASSIAWGDYEQYF
d_gene: TRBD2; v_gene: TRBV7-2; len: 15; abundance: -; j_gene: TRBJ2-1; CDR3nt: TGTGCCAGCAGCTTCGGACTAGCGGGAGGAAACGAGCAGTTCTTC; CDR3aa: CASSFGLAGGNEQFF